The rows below give T cell receptor beta chains drawn from one sample of a study of prognosis after radiotherapy for stage I lung cancer. TCRdb itself ran the multiplex PCR reads through MiXCR, one entry per CDR3 protein. The repertoire consists of over 11,000 distinct CDR3 sequences, with roughly 29% occurring once and the leading ten covering 10% to 15%. The material sequenced was PBMCs, taken before or after stereotactic body radiation therapy (not recorded which). Every receptor here comes from a donor over 45 with non-small cell lung cancer. Each CDR3 is given with its conserved first and last residue. D genes are given only for firm matches. Some rows mark clone size as missing; the rest say once, few, many or name a class of expanded clone.

TGTGCCAGCACCCTTTACTGGCTAGCGGGAGGGCACAATGAGCAGTTCTTC	CASTLYWLAGGHNEQFF	TRBD2	medium-sized	TRBV27	TRBJ2-1	17
TGTACCAGCAGCGTAGAGAATGGGATAGCGGAGACCCAGTACTTC	CTSSVENGIAETQYF	NA	NA	TRBV9	TRBJ2-5	15
TGCAGTGCCAGGAAAATCGGGACTAGCTACGAGCAGTACTTC	CSARKIGTSYEQYF	TRBD2	medium-sized	TRBV20-1	TRBJ2-7	14
TGTGCCAGTATTGGGGACCTCATGCGCTACACCTTC	CASIGDLMRYTF	NA	NA	TRBV3-1	TRBJ1-2	12
TGTGCCAGCAGCTTATCTGCTAGTACCTACAATGAGCAGTTCTTC	CASSLSASTYNEQFF	NA	medium-sized	TRBV11-2	TRBJ2-1	15
TGTGACAGTATCAGCAGCTCCTACAATGGGCAGTTCTTC	CDSISSSYNGQFF	NA	NA	TRBV19	TRBJ2-1	13
TGTGCCAGCAGCTTAGTAGGGGGTGCCCAGCATTTT	CASSLVGGAQHF	NA	many	TRBV7-9	TRBJ1-5	12
TGTGCCAGCTCTCACAGTGGTCCCCTCCGGGAGCAGTACTTC	CASSHSGPLREQYF	NA	once	TRBV2	TRBJ2-7	14
TGTGCCAGTAGTAAGACTAGCGGAGAATACAATGAGCAGTTCTTC	CASSKTSGEYNEQFF	TRBD2	many	TRBV19	TRBJ2-1	15
TGTGCCATCAGCCAAGATGGCAATAACGAAGATACGCATTATTTT	CAISQDGNNEDTHYF	NA	once	TRBV4-2	TRBJ2-3	15
TGTGCCAGCAGCCCTAGAATCCTCGGGGGCACGAACACTGAAGCTTTCTTT	CASSPRILGGTNTEAFF	NA	many	TRBV3-1	TRBJ1-1	17
TGTGCCAGCAGTTTAGGCAGGGACACCGGGGAGCTGTTTTTT	CASSLGRDTGELFF	NA	medium-sized	TRBV28	TRBJ2-2	14
TGTGCCAGCAGTTACTCGAGGGGTGGACAGCCCCAGCATTTT	CASSYSRGGQPQHF	NA	many	TRBV6-5	TRBJ1-5	14
TGTGCCAGCTCACAACAGGGGGGCACTGAAGCTTTCTTT	CASSQQGGTEAFF	TRBD1	NA	TRBV18	TRBJ1-1	13
TGTGCCAGCAGACCTAGAGTCGGCTACAATGAGCAGTTCTTC	CASRPRVGYNEQFF	NA	medium-sized	TRBV6-1	TRBJ2-1	14
TGTGCCAGCAGTTACGGTGGGAATCTCGATGAGCAGTTCTTC	CASSYGGNLDEQFF	NA	medium-sized	TRBV6-5	TRBJ2-1	14
TGTGCCAGCAGCCGGACGGGAGGGGTTCCAGATACGCAGTATTTT	CASSRTGGVPDTQYF	TRBD2	many	TRBV3-1	TRBJ2-3	15
TGTGCCAGCAGTTACATCCGGACAGGGGGCAACTATGGCTACACCTTC	CASSYIRTGGNYGYTF	TRBD1	medium-sized	TRBV6-5	TRBJ1-2	16
TGTGCCAGCAGTTACTCGATCGGGGGGGGTCTGGCCGGGGAGCTGTTTTTT	CASSYSIGGGLAGELFF	TRBD2	many	TRBV6-6	TRBJ2-2	17
TGCGCCAGCACCGACGGAAGCTGGGGGGGACAGCAGTTCTTC	CASTDGSWGGQQFF	TRBD2	NA	TRBV5-1	TRBJ2-1	14
TGTGCCACCAGCAGGGCAGGTTACAATGAGCAGTTCTTC	CATSRAGYNEQFF	NA	medium-sized	TRBV15	TRBJ2-1	13
TGTGCCATCAGTTACCCACAACTTGGCTACACCTTC	CAISYPQLGYTF	NA	NA	TRBV6-5	TRBJ1-2	12
TGTGCCAGCAGTTACGGGGCAGGGGCGGGATATGGCTACACCTTC	CASSYGAGAGYGYTF	NA	medium-sized	TRBV6-5	TRBJ1-2	15
TGTGCCAGCAGTGAACCGGGGGCACTTTACGAGCAGTACTTC	CASSEPGALYEQYF	NA	many	TRBV2	TRBJ2-7	14
TGTGCCAGCAGCTTACGACCCCCTCTGGCAGGGCTAAGCACAGATACGCAGTATTTT	CASSLRPPLAGLSTDTQYF	NA	medium-sized	TRBV11-2	TRBJ2-3	19
TGTGCCAGCGGTGTCTTGTCAGGTCCCTACGAGCAGTACTTC	CASGVLSGPYEQYF	NA	NA	TRBV2	TRBJ2-7	14
TGCAGTGCTAGAGATTTGAGGGAGGGCACAGATACGCAGTATTTT	CSARDLREGTDTQYF	NA	medium-sized	TRBV20-1	TRBJ2-3	15
TGTGCCAGCAGCGACGGGACTAGCGGGGGGGCCCTGTACAATGAGCAGTTCTTC	CASSDGTSGGALYNEQFF	TRBD2	NA	TRBV5-4	TRBJ2-1	18
TGTGCCAGCAGTTTATCCCAGCTCGAAGCTTTCTTT	CASSLSQLEAFF	NA	many	TRBV28	TRBJ1-1	12
TGTGCCTGGAATCCCCAGGGACTAGCGGGATTTAGGGGAGAGACCCAGTACTTC	CAWNPQGLAGFRGETQYF	TRBD2	many	TRBV30	TRBJ2-5	18
TGCGCCAGCAGGGAAGGACGGCCAAGCCGCACAGATACGCAGTATTTT	CASREGRPSRTDTQYF	NA	many	TRBV10-2	TRBJ2-3	16
TGTGCCAGCAAGCCTTCGGGTAATCAGCCCCAGCATTTT	CASKPSGNQPQHF	NA	many	TRBV2	TRBJ1-5	13
TGTGCCAGCAGTTTGTCAGGGGGCGATCAGCCCCAGCATTTT	CASSLSGGDQPQHF	TRBD1	medium-sized	TRBV12-3/TRBV12-4	TRBJ1-5	14
TGTGCCAGCAGCTTCGCAGATACGCAGTATTTT	CASSFADTQYF	NA	many	TRBV7-2	TRBJ2-3	11
TGTGCCAGCAGCCCTAGCGGTACTGAAAAACTGTTTTTT	CASSPSGTEKLFF	NA	many	TRBV7-8	TRBJ1-4	13
TGTGCCAGCAGCTACAGGGGGCGCGCCCCCGAGCAGTACTTC	CASSYRGRAPEQYF	TRBD1	many	TRBV3-1	TRBJ2-7	14
TGTGCCAGCAGTGAAGCACCAGTTCAATCCTACGAGCAGCACTTC	CASSEAPVQSYEQHF	NA	NA	TRBV6-1	TRBJ2-7	15
TGTGCCAGCAGCCGGACAGACCAAGAGACCCAGTACTTC	CASSRTDQETQYF	NA	many	TRBV6-2/TRBV6-3	TRBJ2-5	13
TGTGCCAGCAGTTCGCGAACGCGCACAGATACGCAGTATTTT	CASSSRTRTDTQYF	NA	medium-sized	TRBV27	TRBJ2-3	14
TGTGCCAGCAGCTTAGAGGCAGGGGGTCTCACTGAAGCTTTCTTT	CASSLEAGGLTEAFF	TRBD1	NA	TRBV7-2	TRBJ1-1	15
TGTGCCAGCAGTATTAGGACGGCGAACTATGGCTACACCTTC	CASSIRTANYGYTF	NA	NA	TRBV27	TRBJ1-2	14
TGTGCCAGCAGCCCCCCCGGCAGGGTCGCTGAAGCTTTCTTT	CASSPPGRVAEAFF	NA	many	TRBV7-8	TRBJ1-1	14
TGTGCCAGCAGTTACTGGTCAGCCGGATACGAGCAGTACTTC	CASSYWSAGYEQYF	NA	medium-sized	TRBV6-5	TRBJ2-7	14
TGTGCCAGCAGTGCCGGGAACGTCATAAAGTATGGCTACACCTTC	CASSAGNVIKYGYTF	NA	NA	TRBV6-1	TRBJ1-2	15
TGTGCCAGCAGTTTAGATCAGCGGGCGGATACGCAGTATTTT	CASSLDQRADTQYF	NA	once	TRBV7-2	TRBJ2-3	14
TGTGCCAGCAGTTATATGTCCGGGAATGGCTACACCTTC	CASSYMSGNGYTF	NA	many	TRBV6-2/TRBV6-3	TRBJ1-2	13
TGTGCCAGCAGCGTTCTCGACCAGTCGGGGGTTATCAACAATGAGCAGTTCTTC	CASSVLDQSGVINNEQFF	NA	many	TRBV9	TRBJ2-1	18